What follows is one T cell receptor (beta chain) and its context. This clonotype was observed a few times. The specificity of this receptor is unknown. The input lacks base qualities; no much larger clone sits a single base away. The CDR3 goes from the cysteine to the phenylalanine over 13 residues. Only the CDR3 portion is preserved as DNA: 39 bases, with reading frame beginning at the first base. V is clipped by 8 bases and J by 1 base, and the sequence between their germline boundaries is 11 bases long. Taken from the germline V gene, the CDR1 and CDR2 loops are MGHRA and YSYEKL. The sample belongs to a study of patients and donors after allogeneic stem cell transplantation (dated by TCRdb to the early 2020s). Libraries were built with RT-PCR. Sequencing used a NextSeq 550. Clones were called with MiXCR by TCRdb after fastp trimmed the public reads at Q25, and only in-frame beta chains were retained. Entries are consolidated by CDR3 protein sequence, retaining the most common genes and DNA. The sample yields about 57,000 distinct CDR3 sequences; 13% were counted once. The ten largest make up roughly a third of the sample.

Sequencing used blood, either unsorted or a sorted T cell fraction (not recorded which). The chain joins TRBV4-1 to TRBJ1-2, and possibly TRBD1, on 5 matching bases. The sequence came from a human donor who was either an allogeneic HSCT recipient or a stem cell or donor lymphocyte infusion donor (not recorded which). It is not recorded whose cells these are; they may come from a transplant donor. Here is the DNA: TGCGCCAGCGGGGGGATTCTTAACTATGGCTACACCTTC. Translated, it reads CASGGILNYGYTF.